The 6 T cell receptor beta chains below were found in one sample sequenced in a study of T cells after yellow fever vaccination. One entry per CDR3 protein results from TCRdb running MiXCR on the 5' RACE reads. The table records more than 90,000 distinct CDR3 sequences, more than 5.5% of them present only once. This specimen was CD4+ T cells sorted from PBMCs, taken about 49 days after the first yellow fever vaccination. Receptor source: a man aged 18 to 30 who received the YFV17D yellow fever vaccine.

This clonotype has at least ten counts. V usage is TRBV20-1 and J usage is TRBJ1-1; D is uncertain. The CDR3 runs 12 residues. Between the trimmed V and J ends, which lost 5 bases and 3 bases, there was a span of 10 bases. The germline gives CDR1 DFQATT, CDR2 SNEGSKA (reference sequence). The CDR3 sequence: CSAGRGDTEAFF. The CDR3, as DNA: TGCAGTGCTGGCCGCGGGGACACTGAAGCTTTCTTT.

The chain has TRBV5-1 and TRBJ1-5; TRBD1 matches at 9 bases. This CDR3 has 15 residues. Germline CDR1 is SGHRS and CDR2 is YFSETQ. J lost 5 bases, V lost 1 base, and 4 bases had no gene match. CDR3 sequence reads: CASSLLGTGHQPQHF. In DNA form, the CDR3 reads TGCGCCAGCAGCTTGTTAGGGACAGGGCATCAGCCCCAGCATTTT.

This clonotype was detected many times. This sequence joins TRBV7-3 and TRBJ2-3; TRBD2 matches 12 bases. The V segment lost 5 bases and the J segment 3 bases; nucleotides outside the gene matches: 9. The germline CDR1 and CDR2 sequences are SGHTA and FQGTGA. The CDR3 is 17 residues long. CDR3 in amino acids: CASSPRLAGDRTDTQYF. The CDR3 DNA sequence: TGTGCCAGCAGCCCGCGACTAGCGGGGGATCGGACAGATACGCAGTATTTT.

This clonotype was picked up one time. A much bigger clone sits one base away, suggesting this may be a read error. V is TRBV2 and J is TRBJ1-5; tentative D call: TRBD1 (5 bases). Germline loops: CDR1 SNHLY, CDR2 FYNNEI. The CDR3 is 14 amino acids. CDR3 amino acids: CASTVGTEDQPKHF. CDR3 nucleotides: TGTGCCAGCACCGTGGGGACGGAGGATCAGCCCAAGCATTTT.

CDR3 bases: TGTGCCAGCAGCCCGAACCCGGGCAATTCACCCCTCCACTTT. Translating gives CASSPNPGNSPLHF. The rearrangement links TRBV3-1 to TRBJ1-6; D is unclear. CDR3 length: 14 amino acids. Trimming shortened V by 4 bases and J by 7 bases, and 11 bases separated the two germline ends. Looked up from germline, CDR1 is LGHDT and CDR2 is YNNKEL (reference sequence).

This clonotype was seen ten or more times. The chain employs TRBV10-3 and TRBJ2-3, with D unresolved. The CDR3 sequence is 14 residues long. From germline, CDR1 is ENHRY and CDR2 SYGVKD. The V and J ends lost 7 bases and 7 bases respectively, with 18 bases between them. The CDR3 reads CAITTDRLGHTQYF. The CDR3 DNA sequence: TGTGCCATCACCACCGACCGTCTCGGGCATACGCAGTATTTT.